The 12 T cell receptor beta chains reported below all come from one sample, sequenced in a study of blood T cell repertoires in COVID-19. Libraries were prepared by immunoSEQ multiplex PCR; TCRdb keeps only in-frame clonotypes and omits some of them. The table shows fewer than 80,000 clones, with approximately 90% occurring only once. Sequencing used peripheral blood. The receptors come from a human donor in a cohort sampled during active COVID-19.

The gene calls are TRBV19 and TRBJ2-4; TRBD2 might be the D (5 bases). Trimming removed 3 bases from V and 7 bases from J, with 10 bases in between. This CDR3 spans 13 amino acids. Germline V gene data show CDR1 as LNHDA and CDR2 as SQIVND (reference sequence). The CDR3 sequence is CASSIRGINIQYF. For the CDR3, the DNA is TGTGCCAGTAGTATCCGAGGGATTAACATTCAGTACTTC.

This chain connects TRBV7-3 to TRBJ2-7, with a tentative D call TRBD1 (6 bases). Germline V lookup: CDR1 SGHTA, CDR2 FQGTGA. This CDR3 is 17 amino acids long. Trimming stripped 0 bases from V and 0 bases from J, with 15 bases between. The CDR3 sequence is CASSLTSGDITSYEQYF. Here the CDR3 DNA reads TGTGCCAGCAGCTTAACGAGTGGGGACATTACCTCCTACGAGCAGTACTTC.

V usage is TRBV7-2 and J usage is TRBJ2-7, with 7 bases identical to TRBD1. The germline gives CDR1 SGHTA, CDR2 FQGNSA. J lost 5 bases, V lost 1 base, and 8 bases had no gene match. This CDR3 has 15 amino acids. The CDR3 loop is CASSLGGAGGNEQYF. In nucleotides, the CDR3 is TGTGCCAGCAGCTTAGGAGGGGCAGGGGGAAACGAGCAGTACTTC.

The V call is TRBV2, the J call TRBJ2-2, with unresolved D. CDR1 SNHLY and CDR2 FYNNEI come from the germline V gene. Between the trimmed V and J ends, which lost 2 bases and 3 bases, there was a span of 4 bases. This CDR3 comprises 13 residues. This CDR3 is CASSEQDTGELFF. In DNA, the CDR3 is TGTGCCAGCAGTGAACAGGACACCGGGGAGCTGTTTTTT.

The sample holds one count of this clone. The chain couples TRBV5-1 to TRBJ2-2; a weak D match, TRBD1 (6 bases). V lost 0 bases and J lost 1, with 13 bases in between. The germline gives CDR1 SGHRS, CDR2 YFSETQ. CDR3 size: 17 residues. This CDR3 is CASSLGSRGLNTGELFF. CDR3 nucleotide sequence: TGCGCCAGCAGCTTGGGGAGCAGGGGCCTGAACACCGGGGAGCTGTTTTTT.

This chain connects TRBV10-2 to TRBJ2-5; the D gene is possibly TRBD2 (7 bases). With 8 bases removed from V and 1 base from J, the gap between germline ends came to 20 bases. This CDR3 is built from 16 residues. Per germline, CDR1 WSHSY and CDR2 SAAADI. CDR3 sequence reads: CASGPGGAGAQETQYF. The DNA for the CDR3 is TGCGCCAGCGGCCCCGGTGGGGCGGGGGCCCAAGAGACCCAGTACTTC.

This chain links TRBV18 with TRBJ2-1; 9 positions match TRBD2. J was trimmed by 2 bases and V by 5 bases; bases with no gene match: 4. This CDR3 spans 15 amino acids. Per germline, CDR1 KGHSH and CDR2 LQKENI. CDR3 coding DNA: TGTGCCAGCTCAGCGACTAGCGGTCCCTACAATGAGCAGTTCTTC. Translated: CASSATSGPYNEQFF.

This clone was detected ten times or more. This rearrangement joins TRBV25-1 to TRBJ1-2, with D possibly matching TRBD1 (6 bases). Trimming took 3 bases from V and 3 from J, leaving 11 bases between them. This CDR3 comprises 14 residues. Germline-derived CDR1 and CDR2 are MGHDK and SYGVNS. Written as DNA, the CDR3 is TGTGCCAGCAGTGAGGTCACAGGGTACTATGGCTACACCTTC. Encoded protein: CASSEVTGYYGYTF.

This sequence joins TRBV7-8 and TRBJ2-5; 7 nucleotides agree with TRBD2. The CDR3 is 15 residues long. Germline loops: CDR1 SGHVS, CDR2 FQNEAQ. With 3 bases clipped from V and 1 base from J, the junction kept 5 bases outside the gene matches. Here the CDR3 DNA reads TGTGCCAGCAGCTTGGGGGGGATGAGCCAAGAGACCCAGTACTTC. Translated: CASSLGGMSQETQYF. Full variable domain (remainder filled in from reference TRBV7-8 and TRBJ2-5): GAGVSQSPRYKVAKRGQDVALRCDPISGHVSLFWYQQALGQGPEFLTYFQNEAQLDKSGLPSDRFFAERPEGSVSTLKIQRTQQEDSAVYLCASSLGGMSQETQYFGPGTRLLVL.

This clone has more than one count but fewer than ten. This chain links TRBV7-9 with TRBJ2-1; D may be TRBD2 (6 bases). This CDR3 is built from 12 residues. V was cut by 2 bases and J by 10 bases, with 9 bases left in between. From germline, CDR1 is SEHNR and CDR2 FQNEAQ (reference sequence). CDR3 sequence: CASSLNGGEQFF. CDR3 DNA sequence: TGTGCCAGCAGCTTAAATGGAGGGGAGCAGTTCTTC.

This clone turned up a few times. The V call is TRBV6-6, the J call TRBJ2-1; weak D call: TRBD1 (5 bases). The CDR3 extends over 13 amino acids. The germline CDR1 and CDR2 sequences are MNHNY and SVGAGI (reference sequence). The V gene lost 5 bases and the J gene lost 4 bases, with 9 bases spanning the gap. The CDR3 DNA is TGTGCCAGCAGTATACAGGAATACAATGAGCAGTTCTTC. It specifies CASSIQEYNEQFF.

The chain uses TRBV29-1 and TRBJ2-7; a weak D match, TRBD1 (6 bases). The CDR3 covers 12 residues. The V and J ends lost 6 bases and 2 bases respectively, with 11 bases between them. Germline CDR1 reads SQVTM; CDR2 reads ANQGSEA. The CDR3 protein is CSVQRTAYEQYF. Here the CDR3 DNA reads TGCAGCGTCCAAAGGACAGCCTACGAGCAGTACTTC.